This TCR beta chain was identified during a study of OX40 agonist ivuxolimab in advanced cancers. General study results and limits: On average, CD8+ T cells had more expanded clones than CD4+. Near-lowest levels of clonal expansion characterized partial responders at 0.1-3.0 mg/kg.

With respect to this clone: No antigen is known for it.

The CDR3 loop spans 15 amino acids. From germline, CDR1 is SGHTA and CDR2 FQGNSA. The ends lost 3 bases at V and 4 bases at J; junction bases unmatched: 8. The method was immunoSEQ multiplex PCR; TCRdb's version includes in-frame clones alone and lacks a portion of them. The sample includes 85,000 or so clones, roughly 85% of them seen just once. Sequencing was performed on CD4+ or CD8+ T cells sorted from blood, taken in a trial of the OX40 agonist ivuxolimab. The source is an adult with an advanced solid tumor such as melanoma, head and neck, liver or kidney cancer. The rearrangement uses TRBV7-2 and TRBJ1-1, with 7 nucleotides matching TRBD1. The CDR3 region is CASSLATGIGTEAFF. The CDR3 DNA reads as TGTGCCAGCAGCTTGGCGACAGGGATTGGCACTGAAGCTTTCTTT.